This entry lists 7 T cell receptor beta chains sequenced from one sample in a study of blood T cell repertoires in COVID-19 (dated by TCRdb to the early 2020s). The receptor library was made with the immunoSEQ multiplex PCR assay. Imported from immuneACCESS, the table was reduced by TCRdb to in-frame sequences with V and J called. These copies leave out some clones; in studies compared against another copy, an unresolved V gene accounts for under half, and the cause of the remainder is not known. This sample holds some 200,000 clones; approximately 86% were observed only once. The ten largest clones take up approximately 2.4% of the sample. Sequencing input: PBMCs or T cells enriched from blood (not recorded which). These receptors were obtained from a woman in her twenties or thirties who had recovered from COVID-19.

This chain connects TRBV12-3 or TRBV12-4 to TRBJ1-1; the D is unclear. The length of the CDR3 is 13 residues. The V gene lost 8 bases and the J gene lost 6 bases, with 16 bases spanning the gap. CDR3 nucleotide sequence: TGTGCCAGCCGAACAAGATTATACGCTGAAGCTTTCTTT. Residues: CASRTRLYAEAFF.

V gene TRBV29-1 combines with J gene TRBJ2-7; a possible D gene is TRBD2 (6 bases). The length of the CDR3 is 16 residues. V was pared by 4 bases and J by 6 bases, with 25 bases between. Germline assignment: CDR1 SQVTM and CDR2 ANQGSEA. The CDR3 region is CSVVPSGGSMISEQYF. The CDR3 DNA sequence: TGCAGCGTTGTCCCTAGTGGGGGGTCTATGATCTCCGAGCAGTACTTC.

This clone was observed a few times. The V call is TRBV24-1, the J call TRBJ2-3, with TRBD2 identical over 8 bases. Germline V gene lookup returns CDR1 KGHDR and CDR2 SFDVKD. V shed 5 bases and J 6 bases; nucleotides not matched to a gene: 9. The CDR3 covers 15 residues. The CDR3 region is CATSAGTGGGDTQYF. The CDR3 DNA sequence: TGTGCCACCAGTGCGGGAACGGGAGGGGGGGATACGCAGTATTTT.

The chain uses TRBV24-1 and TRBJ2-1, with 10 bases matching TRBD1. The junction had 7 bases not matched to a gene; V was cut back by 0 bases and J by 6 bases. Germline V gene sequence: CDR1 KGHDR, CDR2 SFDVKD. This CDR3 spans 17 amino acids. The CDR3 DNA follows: TGTGCCACCAGTGATTTGTCCGGGACAGGGGCGGGCAATGAGCAGTTCTTC. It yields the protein CATSDLSGTGAGNEQFF.

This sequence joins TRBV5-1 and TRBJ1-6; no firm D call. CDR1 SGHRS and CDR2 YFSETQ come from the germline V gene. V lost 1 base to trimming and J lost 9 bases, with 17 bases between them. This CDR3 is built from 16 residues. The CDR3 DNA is TGCGCCAGCAGCTTGTTCTTCTTGGCAGGATCTTCACCCCTCCACTTT. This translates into CASSLFFLAGSSPLHF. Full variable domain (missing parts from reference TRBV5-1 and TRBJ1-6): KAGVTQTPRYLIKTRGQQVTLSCSPISGHRSVSWYQQTPGQGLQFLFEYFSETQRNKGNFPGRFSGRQFSNSRSEMNVSTLELGDSALYLCASSLFFLAGSSPLHFGNGTRLTVT.

The CDR3 DNA is TGTGCCAGCAGCGAAACACACAGGGGCTGGAACACTGAAGCTTTCTTT. Translation: CASSETHRGWNTEAFF. The gene calls are TRBV7-8 and TRBJ1-1, with TRBD1 identical over 7 bases. The CDR3 spans 16 residues. J lost 1 base, V lost 5 bases, and 10 bases had no gene match. Germline values: CDR1 SGHVS, CDR2 FQNEAQ.

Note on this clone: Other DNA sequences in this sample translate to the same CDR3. This chain's CDR3 is CASSLQGYEQYF. DNA of the CDR3: TGTGCCAGCAGTCTACAGGGATACGAGCAGTACTTC. The genes are TRBV6-5 and TRBJ2-7, with D possibly matching TRBD1 (6 bases). CDR1 and CDR2 from the germline V gene are MNHEY and SVGAGI. There are 12 residues in the CDR3. V shed 5 bases and J shed 4 bases, with 9 bases lying between them.